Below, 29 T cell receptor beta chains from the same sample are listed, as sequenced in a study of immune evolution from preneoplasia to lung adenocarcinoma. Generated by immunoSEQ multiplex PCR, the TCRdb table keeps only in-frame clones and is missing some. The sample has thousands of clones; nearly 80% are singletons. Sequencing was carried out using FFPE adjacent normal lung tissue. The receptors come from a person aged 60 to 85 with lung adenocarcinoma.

In DNA form, the CDR3 reads TGTGCCAGCAGCCAAGATCAAGGGGGGGCAGATACGCAGTATTTT. Amino acids: CASSQDQGGADTQYF. This chain joins TRBV4-2 and TRBJ2-3, with a possible D match to TRBD2 (7 bases). The germline V gene encodes CDR1 LGHNA and CDR2 YNFKEQ. The length of the CDR3 is 15 residues. Trimming stripped 0 bases from V and 4 bases from J, with 11 bases between.

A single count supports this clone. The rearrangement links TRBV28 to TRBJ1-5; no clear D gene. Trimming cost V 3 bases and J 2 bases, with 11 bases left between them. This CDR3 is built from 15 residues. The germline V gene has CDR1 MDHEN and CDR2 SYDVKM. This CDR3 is CASSFNLRGNQPQHF. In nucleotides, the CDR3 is TGTGCCAGCAGTTTCAACCTCCGAGGCAATCAGCCCCAGCATTTT.

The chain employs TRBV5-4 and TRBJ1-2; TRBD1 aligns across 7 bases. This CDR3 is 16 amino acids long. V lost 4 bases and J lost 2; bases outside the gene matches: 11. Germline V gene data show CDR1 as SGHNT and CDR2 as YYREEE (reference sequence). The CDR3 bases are TGTGCCAGCAGCCCCAGATTCGGACAGGCGAACTATGGCTACACCTTC. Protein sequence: CASSPRFGQANYGYTF.

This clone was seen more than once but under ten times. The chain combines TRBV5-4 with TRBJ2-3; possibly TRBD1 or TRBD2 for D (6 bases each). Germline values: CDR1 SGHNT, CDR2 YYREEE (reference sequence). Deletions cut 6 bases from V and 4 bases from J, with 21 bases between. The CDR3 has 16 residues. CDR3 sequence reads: CASTQILRGEADTQYF. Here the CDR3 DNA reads TGTGCCAGCACCCAGATCCTGAGGGGGGAAGCAGATACGCAGTATTTT.

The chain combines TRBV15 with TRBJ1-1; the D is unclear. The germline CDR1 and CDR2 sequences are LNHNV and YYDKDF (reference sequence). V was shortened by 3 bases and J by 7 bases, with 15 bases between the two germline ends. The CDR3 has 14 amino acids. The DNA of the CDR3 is TGTGCCACCAGCAGCGCCCTTCTCGGGGATGAAGCTTTCTTT. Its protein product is CATSSALLGDEAFF.

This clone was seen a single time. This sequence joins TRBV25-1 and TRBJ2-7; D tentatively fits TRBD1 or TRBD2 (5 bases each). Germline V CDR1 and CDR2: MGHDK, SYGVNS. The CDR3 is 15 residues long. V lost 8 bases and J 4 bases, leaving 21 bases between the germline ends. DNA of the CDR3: TGTGCCAGCGGCTATGGGACCGCGAATGGGTACGAGCAGTACTTC. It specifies CASGYGTANGYEQYF.

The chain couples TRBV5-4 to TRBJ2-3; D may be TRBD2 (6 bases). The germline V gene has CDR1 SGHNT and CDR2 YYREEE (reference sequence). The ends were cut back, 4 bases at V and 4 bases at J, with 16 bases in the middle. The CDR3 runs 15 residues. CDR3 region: CASSKGLRGADTQYF. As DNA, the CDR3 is TGTGCCAGCAGCAAGGGACTCCGGGGTGCAGATACGCAGTATTTT.

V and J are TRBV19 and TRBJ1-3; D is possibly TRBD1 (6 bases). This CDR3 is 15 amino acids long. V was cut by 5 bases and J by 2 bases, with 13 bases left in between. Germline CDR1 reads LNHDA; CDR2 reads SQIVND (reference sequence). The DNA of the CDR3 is TGTGCCAGTAGTGATACAGGGATGGCTGGAAACACCATATATTTT. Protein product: CASSDTGMAGNTIYF.

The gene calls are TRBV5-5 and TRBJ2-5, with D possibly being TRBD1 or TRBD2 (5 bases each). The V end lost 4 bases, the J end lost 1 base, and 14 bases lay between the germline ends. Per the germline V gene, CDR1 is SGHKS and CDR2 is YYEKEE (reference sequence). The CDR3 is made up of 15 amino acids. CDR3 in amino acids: CASSPWGNFQETQYF. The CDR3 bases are TGTGCCAGCAGCCCGTGGGGGAATTTCCAAGAGACCCAGTACTTC.

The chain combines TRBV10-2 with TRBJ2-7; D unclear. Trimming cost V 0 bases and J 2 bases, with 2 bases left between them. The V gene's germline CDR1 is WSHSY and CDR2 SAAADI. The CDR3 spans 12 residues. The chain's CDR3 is CASSESTYEQYF. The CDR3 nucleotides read TGCGCCAGCAGTGAGTCTACCTACGAGCAGTACTTC.

CDR3 in amino acids: CASSAGLAGPGETQYF. In DNA form, the CDR3 reads TGTGCCAGCAGCGCAGGACTAGCGGGTCCTGGGGAGACCCAGTACTTC. J is TRBJ2-5 and V is TRBV9; 11 nucleotides agree with TRBD2. The CDR3 totals 16 residues. Trimming took 3 bases from V and 5 from J; bases not matched to a gene: 9. Germline CDR1 is SGDLS and CDR2 is YYNGEE.

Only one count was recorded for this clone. DNA of the CDR3: TGTGCCTGGAGTGTAATCAACACCATATATTTT. It codes for CAWSVINTIYF. The rearrangement joins TRBV30 to TRBJ1-3; D not certain. Trimming shortened V by 0 bases and J by 7 bases, and 4 bases separated the two germline ends. Germline assignment: CDR1 GTSNPN and CDR2 SVGIG (reference sequence). The CDR3 loop spans 11 amino acids.

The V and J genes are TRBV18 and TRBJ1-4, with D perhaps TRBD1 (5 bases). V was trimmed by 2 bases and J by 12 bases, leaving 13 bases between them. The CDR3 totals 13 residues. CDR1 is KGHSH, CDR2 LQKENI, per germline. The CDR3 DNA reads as TGTGCCAGCTCACCAGAGGGGTGGAGGGAACTGTTTTTT. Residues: CASSPEGWRELFF.

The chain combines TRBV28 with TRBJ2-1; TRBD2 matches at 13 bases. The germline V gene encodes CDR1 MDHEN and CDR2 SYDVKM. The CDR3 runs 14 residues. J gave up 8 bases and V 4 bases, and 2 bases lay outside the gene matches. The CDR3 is CASSSGLAGYEQFF. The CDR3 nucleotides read TGTGCCAGCAGTTCGGGACTAGCGGGATATGAGCAGTTCTTC.

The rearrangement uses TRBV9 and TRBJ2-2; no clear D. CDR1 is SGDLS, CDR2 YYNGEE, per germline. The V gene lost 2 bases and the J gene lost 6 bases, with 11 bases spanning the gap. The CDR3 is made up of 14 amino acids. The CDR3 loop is CASSVSGSAGELFF. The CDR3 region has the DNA TGTGCCAGCAGCGTCTCGGGTAGTGCCGGGGAGCTGTTTTTT. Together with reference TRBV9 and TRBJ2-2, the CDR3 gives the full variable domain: DSGVTQTPKHLITATGQRVTLRCSPRSGDLSVYWYQQSLDQGLQFLIQYYNGEERAKGNILERFSAQQFPDLHSELNLSSLELGDSALYFCASSVSGSAGELFFGEGSRLTVL.

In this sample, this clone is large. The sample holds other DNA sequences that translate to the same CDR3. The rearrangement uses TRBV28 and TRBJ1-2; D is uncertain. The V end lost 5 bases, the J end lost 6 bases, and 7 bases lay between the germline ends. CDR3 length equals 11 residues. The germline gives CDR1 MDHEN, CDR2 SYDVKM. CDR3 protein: CASSRSDGYTF. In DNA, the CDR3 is TGTGCCAGCAGTCGATCGGATGGCTACACCTTC.

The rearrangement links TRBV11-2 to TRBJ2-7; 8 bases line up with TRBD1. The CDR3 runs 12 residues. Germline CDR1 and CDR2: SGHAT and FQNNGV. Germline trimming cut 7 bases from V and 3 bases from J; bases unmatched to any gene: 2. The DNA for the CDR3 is TGTGCCAGCACCGGACAGGGCTACGAGCAGTACTTC. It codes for CASTGQGYEQYF. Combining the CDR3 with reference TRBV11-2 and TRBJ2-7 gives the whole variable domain EAGVAQSPRYKIIEKRQSVAFWCNPISGHATLYWYQQILGQGPKLLIQFQNNGVVDDSQLPKDRFSAERLKGVDSTLKIQPAKLEDSAVYLCASTGQGYEQYFGPGTRLTVT.

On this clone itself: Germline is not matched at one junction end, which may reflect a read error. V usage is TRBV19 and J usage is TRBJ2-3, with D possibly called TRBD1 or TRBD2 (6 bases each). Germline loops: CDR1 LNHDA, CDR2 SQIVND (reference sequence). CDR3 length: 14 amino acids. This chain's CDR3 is CAVAMGGGTYTQYF. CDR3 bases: TGTGCCGTGGCTATGGGGGGCGGCACATATACGCAGTATTTT.

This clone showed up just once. CDR3 amino acids: CASSFGTDTQYF. Written as DNA, the CDR3 is TGTGCCAGCAGCTTCGGCACAGATACGCAGTATTTT. J is TRBJ2-3 and V is TRBV11-2; D not certain. Germline V gives CDR1 SGHAT, CDR2 FQNNGV. This CDR3 has 12 amino acids. V was trimmed by 3 bases and J by 1 base, leaving 2 bases between them.

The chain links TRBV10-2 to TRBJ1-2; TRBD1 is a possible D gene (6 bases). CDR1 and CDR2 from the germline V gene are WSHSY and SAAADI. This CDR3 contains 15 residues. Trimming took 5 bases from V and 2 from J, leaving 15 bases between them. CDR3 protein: CASSFSGTSNYGYTF. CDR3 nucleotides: TGCGCCAGCAGTTTCTCCGGGACATCAAACTATGGCTACACCTTC.

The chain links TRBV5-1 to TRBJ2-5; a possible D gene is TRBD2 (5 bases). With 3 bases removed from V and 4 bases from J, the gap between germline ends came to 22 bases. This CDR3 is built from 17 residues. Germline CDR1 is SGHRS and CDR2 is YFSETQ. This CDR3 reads CASSSRASGEAIETQYF. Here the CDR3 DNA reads TGCGCCAGCAGCTCAAGAGCAAGCGGAGAGGCCATAGAGACCCAGTACTTC.

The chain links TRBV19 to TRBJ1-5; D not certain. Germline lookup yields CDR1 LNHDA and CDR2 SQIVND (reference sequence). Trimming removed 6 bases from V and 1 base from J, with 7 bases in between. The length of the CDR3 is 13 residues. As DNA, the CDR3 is TGTGCCAGTAGATGGGAAAGCAATCAGCCCCAGCATTTT. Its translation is CASRWESNQPQHF.

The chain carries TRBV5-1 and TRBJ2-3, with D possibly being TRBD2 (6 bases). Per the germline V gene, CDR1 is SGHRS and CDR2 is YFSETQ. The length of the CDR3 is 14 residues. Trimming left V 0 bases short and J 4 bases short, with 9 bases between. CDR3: CASSLEGDSDTQYF. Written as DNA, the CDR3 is TGCGCCAGCAGCTTGGAAGGGGACTCAGATACGCAGTATTTT.

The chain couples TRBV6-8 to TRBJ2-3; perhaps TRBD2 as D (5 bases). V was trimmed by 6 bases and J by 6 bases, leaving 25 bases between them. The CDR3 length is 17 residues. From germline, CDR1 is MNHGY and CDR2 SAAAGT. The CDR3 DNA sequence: TGTGCCAGCAGGTCCTTTGTGGGAGACCTGTGTGTGGATACGCAGTATTTT. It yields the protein CASRSFVGDLCVDTQYF.

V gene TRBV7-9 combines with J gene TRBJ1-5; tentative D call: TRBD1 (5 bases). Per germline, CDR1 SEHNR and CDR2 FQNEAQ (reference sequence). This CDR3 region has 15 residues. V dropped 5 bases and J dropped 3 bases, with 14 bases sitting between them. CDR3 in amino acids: CASSPSGGANQPQHF. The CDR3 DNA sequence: TGTGCCAGCAGCCCATCTGGTGGGGCCAATCAGCCCCAGCATTTT.

In nucleotides, the CDR3 is TGTGCCAGCAGTGAATGGGGGATAGATGGCTACACCTTC. Translating it yields CASSEWGIDGYTF. V usage is TRBV2 and J usage is TRBJ1-2; a possible D gene is TRBD1 (5 bases). Germline assignment: CDR1 SNHLY and CDR2 FYNNEI. The CDR3 has 13 amino acids. V lost 2 bases and J 6 bases, leaving 10 bases between the germline ends.

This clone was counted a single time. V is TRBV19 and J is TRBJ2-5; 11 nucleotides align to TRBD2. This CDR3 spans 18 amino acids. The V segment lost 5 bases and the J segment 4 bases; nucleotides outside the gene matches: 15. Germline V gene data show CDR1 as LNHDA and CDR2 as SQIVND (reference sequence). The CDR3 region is CASSPPPFSGGALETQYF. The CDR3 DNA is TGTGCCAGTAGTCCCCCTCCTTTTAGCGGGGGGGCCTTAGAGACCCAGTACTTC.

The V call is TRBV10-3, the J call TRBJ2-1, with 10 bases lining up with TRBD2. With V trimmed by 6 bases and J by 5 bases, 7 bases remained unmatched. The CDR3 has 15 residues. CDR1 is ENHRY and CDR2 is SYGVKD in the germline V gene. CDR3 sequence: CAIRIGTSENNEQFF. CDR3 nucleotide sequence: TGTGCCATCAGAATAGGGACTAGCGAGAACAATGAGCAGTTCTTC.

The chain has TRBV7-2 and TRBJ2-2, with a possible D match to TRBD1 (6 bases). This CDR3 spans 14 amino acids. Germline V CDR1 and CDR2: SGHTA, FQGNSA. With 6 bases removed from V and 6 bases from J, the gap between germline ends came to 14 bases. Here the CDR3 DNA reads TGTGCCAGCAGTCCTGGAACAGGGTCCGGGGAGCTGTTTTTT. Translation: CASSPGTGSGELFF.